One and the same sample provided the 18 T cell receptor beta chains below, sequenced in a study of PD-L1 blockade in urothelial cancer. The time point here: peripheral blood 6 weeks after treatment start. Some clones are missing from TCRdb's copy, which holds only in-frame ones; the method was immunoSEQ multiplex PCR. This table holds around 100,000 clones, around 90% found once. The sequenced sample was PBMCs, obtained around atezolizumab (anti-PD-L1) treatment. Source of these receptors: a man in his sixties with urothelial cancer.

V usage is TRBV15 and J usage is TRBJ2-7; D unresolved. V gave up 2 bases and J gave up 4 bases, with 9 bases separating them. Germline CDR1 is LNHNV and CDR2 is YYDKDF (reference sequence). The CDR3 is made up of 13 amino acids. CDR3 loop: CATSRFGSYEQYF. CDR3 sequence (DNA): TGTGCCACCAGCAGATTCGGTTCTTACGAGCAGTACTTC. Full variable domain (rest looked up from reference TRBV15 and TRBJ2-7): DAMVIQNPRYQVTQFGKPVTLSCSQTLNHNVMYWYQQKSSQAPKLLFHYYDKDFNNEADTPDNFQSRRPNTSFCFLDIRSPGLGDTAMYLCATSRFGSYEQYFGPGTRLTVT.

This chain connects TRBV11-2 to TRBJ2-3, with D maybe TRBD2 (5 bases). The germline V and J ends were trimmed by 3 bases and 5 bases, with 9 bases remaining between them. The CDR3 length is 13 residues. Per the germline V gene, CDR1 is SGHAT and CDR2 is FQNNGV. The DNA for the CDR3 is TGTGCCAGCAGCTTGCTAGCTCAAGATACGCAGTATTTT. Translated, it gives CASSLLAQDTQYF.

The CDR3 DNA reads as TGTGCCAGTAGTGACTGGGACAGGTCCACTGAAGCTTTCTTT. This translates into CASSDWDRSTEAFF. The chain combines TRBV19 with TRBJ1-1; 8 bases line up with TRBD1. Germline CDR1 is LNHDA and CDR2 is SQIVND (reference sequence). V gave up 5 bases and J gave up 4 bases; unmatched junction bases: 6. The CDR3 length is 14 residues.

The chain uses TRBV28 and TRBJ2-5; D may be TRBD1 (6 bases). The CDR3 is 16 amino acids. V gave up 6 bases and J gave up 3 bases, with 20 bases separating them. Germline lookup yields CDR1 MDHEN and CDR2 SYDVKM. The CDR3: CASSRPGTSTKETQYF. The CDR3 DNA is TGTGCCAGCAGCAGACCCGGGACATCGACCAAAGAGACCCAGTACTTC.

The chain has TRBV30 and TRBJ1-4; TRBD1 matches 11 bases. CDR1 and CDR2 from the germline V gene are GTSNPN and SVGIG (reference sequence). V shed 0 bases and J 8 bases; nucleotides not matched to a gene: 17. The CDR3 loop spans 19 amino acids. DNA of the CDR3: TGTGCCTGGAGTGTAAGCGGAGGGACAGGGGGTTGGGAGAGGGAAAAACTGTTTTTT. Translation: CAWSVSGGTGGWEREKLFF. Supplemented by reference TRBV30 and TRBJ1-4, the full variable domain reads SQTIHQWPATLVQPVGSPLSLECTVEGTSNPNLYWYRQAAGRGLQLLFYSVGIGQISSEVPQNLSASRPQDRQFILSSKKLLLSDSGFYLCAWSVSGGTGGWEREKLFFGSGTQLSVL.

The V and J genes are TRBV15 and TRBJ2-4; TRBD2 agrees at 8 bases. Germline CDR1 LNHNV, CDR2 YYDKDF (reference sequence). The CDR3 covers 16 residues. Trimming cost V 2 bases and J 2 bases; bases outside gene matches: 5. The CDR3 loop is CATSRPGGGTKNIQYF. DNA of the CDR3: TGTGCCACCAGCAGACCCGGGGGGGGGACCAAAAACATTCAGTACTTC.

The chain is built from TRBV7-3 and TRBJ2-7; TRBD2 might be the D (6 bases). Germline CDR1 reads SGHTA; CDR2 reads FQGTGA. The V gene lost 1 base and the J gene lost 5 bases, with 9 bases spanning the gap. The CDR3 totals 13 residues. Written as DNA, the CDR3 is TGTGCCAGCAGCTTAAAGGCGGGGCACGAGCAGTACTTC. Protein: CASSLKAGHEQYF.

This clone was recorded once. CDR3 in DNA: TGTGCCAGCAGCTTGGACAGCGGAAACACCATATATTTT. Translated, it gives CASSLDSGNTIYF. This chain connects TRBV5-4 to TRBJ1-3; D unresolved. The V end lost 0 bases, the J end lost 4 bases, and 5 bases lay between the germline ends. The CDR3 totals 13 residues. From germline, CDR1 is SGHNT and CDR2 YYREEE (reference sequence).

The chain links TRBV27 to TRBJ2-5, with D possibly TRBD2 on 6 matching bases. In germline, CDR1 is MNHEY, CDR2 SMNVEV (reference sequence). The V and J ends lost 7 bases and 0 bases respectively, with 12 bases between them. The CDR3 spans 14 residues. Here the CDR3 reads CASMGRMYQETQYF. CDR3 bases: TGTGCCAGCATGGGGAGGATGTACCAAGAGACCCAGTACTTC.

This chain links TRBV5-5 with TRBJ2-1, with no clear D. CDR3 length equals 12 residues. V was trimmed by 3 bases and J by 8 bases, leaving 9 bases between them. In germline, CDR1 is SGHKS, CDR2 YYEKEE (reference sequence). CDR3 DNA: TGTGCCAGCAGCTCTCTCGCGGATGAGCAGTTCTTC. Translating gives CASSSLADEQFF.

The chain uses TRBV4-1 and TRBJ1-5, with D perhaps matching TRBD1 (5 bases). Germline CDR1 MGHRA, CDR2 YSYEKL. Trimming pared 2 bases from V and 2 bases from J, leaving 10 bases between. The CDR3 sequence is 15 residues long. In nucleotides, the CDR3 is TGCGCCAGCAGCCAAAGCGGGGGTGGCAATCAGCCCCAGCATTTT. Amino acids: CASSQSGGGNQPQHF.

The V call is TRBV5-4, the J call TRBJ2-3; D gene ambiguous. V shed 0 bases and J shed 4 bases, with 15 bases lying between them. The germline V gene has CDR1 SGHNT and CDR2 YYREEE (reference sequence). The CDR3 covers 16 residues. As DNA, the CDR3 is TGTGCCAGCAGCTTGGTGGCGGAACCTCCCCCAGATACGCAGTATTTT. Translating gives CASSLVAEPPPDTQYF.

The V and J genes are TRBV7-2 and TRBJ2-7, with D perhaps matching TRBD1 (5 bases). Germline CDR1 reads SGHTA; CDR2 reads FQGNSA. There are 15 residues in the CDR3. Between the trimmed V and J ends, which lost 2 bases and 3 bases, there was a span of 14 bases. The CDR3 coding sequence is TGTGCCAGCAGCTTATCGTACGGGCAGGGCTACGAGCAGTACTTC. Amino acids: CASSLSYGQGYEQYF.

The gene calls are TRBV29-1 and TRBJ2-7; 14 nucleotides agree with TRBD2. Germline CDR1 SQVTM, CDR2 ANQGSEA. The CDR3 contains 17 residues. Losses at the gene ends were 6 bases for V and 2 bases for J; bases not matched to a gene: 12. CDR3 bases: TGCAGCGTGAGTAGACCGGGACTAGCGGGGGTAACCTACGAGCAGTACTTC. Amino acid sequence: CSVSRPGLAGVTYEQYF.

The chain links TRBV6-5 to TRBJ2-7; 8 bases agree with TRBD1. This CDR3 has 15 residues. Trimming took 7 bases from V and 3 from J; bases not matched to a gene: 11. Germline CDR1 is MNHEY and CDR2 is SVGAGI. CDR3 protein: CASKNSGTGLYEQYF. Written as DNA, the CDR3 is TGTGCCAGCAAAAATTCCGGGACAGGACTCTACGAGCAGTACTTC.

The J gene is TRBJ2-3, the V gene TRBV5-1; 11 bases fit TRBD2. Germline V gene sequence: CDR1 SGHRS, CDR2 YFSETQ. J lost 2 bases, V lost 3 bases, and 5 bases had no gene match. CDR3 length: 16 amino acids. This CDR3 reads CASSSGTSGLTDTQYF. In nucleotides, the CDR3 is TGCGCCAGCAGCTCCGGGACTAGCGGCCTCACAGATACGCAGTATTTT.

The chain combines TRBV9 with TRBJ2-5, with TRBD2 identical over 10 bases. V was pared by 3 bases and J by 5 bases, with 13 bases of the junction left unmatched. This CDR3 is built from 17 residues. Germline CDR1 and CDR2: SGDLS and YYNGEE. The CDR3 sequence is CASSAGGLAGAGETQYF. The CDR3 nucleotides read TGTGCCAGCAGCGCGGGGGGGCTAGCGGGGGCCGGGGAGACCCAGTACTTC.

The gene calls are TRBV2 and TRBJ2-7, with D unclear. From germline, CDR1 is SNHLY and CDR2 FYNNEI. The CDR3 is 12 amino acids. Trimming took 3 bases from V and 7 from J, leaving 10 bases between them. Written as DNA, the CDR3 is TGTGCCAGCAGTGATGAAGCGTTAGAGCAGTACTTC. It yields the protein CASSDEALEQYF.